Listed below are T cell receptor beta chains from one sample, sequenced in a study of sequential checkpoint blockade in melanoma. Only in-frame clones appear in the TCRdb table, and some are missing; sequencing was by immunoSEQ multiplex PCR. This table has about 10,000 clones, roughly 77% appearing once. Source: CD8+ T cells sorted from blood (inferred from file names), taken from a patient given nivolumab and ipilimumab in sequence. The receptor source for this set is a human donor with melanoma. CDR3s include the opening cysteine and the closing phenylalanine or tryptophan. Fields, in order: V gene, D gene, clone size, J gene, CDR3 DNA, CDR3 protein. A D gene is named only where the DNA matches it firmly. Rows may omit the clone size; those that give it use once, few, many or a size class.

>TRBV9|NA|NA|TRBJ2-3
TGTGCCAGCAGCGTAGAGCTAAGCGCCCCTAGCACAGATACGCAGTATTTT
CASSVELSAPSTDTQYF
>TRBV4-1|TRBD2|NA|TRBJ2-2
TGCGCCAGCAGCCAAGATGGGAGCGGGAGGTGGGCCGGGGAGCTGTTTTTT
CASSQDGSGRWAGELFF
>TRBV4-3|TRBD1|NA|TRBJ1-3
TGCGCCAGCAGCCTTCTGACAGGGGGAGGAAACACCATATATTTT
CASSLLTGGGNTIYF
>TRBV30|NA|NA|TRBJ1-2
TGTGCCTGGATTCATTATGGCTACACCTTC
CAWIHYGYTF
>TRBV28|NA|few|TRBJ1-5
TGTGCCAGCAACCCTTTAAGCGGCAATCAGCCCCAGCATTTT
CASNPLSGNQPQHF
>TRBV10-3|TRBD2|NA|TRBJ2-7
TGTGCCATCAGTGAGTTACTTAGTAGCGGGACGGCGTACGAGCAGTACTTC
CAISELLSSGTAYEQYF
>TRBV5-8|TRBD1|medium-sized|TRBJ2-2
TGTGCCAGCAGCCAAGGGACAGGGTTTACCGGGGAGCTGTTTTTT
CASSQGTGFTGELFF
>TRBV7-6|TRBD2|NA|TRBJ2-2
TGTGCCAGCACCCGACTAGCGGGAGATACCGGGGAGCTGTTTTTT
CASTRLAGDTGELFF
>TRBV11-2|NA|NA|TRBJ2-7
TGTGCCAGCAGCAACGGGGTGGGGCAGTACTTC
CASSNGVGQYF
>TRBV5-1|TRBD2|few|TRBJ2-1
TGCGCCAGCAGCTGGGGGACTAGCGGCCTGGGTGATGAGCAGTTCTTC
CASSWGTSGLGDEQFF
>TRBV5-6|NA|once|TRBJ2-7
TGTGCCAGCATAGGGGGAGAAAGCTACGAGCAGTACTTC
CASIGGESYEQYF
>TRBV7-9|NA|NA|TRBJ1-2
TGTGCCAGCAGCTCCAGTTTGGGGCAACGAGACGGCTACACCTTC
CASSSSLGQRDGYTF
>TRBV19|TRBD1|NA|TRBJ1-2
TGTGCCAGTAGCCCCGGGACAGCCCACTATGGCTACACCTTC
CASSPGTAHYGYTF
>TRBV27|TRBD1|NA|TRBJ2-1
TGTGCCAGCAGTTTCGATAGATGGCAGGGGGCCTACAATGAGCAGTTCTTC
CASSFDRWQGAYNEQFF
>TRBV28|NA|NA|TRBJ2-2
TGTGCCAGCAGTTTCGTGGGGGCGGGCGGGGAGCTGTTTTTT
CASSFVGAGGELFF
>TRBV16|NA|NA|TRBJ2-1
TGTGCCAGCACCCGTGCGGGGAAGCAAAATGAGCAGTTCTTC
CASTRAGKQNEQFF
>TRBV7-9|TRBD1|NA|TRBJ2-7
TGTGCCAGCAGCCCCGGGACAGACTACGAGCAGTACTTC
CASSPGTDYEQYF
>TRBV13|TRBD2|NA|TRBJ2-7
TGTGCCAGCACCCTCGGCGGGGGTAGAGGGGAGCAGTACTTC
CASTLGGGRGEQYF
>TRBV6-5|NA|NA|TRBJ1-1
TGTGCCAGCTTTGGACAGCCCAGAGACAAAGCTTTCTTT
CASFGQPRDKAFF
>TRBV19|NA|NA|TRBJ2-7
TGTGCCAGTAGTAGTGCAGGGGTGGGCTACGAGCAGTACTTC
CASSSAGVGYEQYF
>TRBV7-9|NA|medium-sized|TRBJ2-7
TGTGCCAGCAGCTTATCAGAATCGGGACAAGGCTACGAGCAGTACTTC
CASSLSESGQGYEQYF